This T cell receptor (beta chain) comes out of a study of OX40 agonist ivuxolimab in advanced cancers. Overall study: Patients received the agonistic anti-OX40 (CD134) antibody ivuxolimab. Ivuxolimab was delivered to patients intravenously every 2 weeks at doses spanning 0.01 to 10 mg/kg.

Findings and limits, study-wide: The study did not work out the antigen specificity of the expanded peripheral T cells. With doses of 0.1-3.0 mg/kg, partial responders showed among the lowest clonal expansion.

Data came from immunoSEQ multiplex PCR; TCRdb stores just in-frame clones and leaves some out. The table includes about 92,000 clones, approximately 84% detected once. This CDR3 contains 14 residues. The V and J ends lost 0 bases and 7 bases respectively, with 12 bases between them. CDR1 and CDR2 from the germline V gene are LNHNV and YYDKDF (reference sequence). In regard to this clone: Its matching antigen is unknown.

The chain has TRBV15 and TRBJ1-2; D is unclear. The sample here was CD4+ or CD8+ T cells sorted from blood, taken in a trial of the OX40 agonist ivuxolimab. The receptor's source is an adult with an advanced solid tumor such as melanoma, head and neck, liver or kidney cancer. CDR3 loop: CATSRDTSVSGYTF. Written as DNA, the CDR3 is TGTGCCACCAGCAGAGATACTAGTGTTAGTGGCTACACCTTC.